A selection of T cell receptor beta chains follows, all from one sample in a study of blood T cell repertoires in COVID-19. Method: immunoSEQ multiplex PCR; TCRdb's copy keeps in-frame clones and lacks some. The sample contains 95,000 to 150,000 clones, roughly 84% of which appear only once. Input material: peripheral blood. The receptor set was obtained from a man aged 55 to 70 with acute or convalescent COVID-19. The CDR3 runs from the conserved cysteine through the conserved F or W. The order of the fields is CDR3 protein, CDR3 DNA, V gene, clone size, D gene, J gene. A D gene is named only where the DNA matches it firmly. Size tells how often a clone was seen (once, few, many) or the class of an expanded clone, and some rows leave it out.

CDR3: CASSLTVGQVYNEQFF; DNA: TGTGCCAGCAGCTTAACCGTCGGACAAGTCTACAATGAGCAGTTCTTC; V: TRBV7-3; size: once; D: NA; J: TRBJ2-1
CDR3: CAIFSRTSGQETQYF; DNA: TGTGCCATTTTCTCCCGGACTAGCGGGCAAGAGACCCAGTACTTC; V: TRBV28; size: few; D: TRBD2; J: TRBJ2-5
CDR3: CASSSSTSFRELFF; DNA: TGTGCCAGCAGTTCCTCGACTAGCTTCAGGGAGCTGTTTTTT; V: TRBV6-2/TRBV6-3; size: NA; D: TRBD2; J: TRBJ2-2
CDR3: CASSLSTSGRTDTQYF; DNA: TGTGCCAGCAGCTTAAGCACTAGCGGGAGGACAGATACGCAGTATTTT; V: TRBV11-2; size: NA; D: TRBD2; J: TRBJ2-3
CDR3: CASTPSGRARNEQFF; DNA: TGTGCCAGCACCCCTAGCGGGAGGGCCAGGAATGAGCAGTTCTTC; V: TRBV7-9; size: NA; D: TRBD2; J: TRBJ2-1
CDR3: CASSLVSPNTGELFF; DNA: TGCGCCAGCAGCTTGGTATCTCCGAACACCGGGGAGCTGTTTTTT; V: TRBV5-1; size: NA; D: NA; J: TRBJ2-2
CDR3: CASSPQGTGYNEQFF; DNA: TGTGCCAGCAGCCCACAGGGCACAGGTTACAATGAGCAGTTCTTC; V: TRBV7-7; size: NA; D: NA; J: TRBJ2-1
CDR3: CASNRLAGVSGSYNEQFF; DNA: TGTGCCAGCAACCGACTAGCGGGAGTTAGTGGGTCCTACAATGAGCAGTTCTTC; V: TRBV14; size: NA; D: TRBD2; J: TRBJ2-1
CDR3: CASSLRDRATGELFF; DNA: TGCGCCAGCAGCTTGAGGGACAGGGCCACCGGGGAGCTGTTTTTT; V: TRBV5-1; size: NA; D: TRBD1; J: TRBJ2-2
CDR3: CASSLVGSNEKLFF; DNA: TGTGCCAGCAGCCTAGTAGGTAGTAATGAAAAACTGTTTTTT; V: TRBV28; size: NA; D: NA; J: TRBJ1-4
CDR3: CASSVAAGGDTQYF; DNA: TGTGCCAGCAGCGTAGCTGCCGGGGGGGATACGCAGTATTTT; V: TRBV9; size: NA; D: TRBD2; J: TRBJ2-3
CDR3: CASSYRAGADEQFF; DNA: TGTGCCAGCAGTTACCGGGCGGGGGCCGATGAGCAGTTCTTC; V: TRBV6-6; size: NA; D: NA; J: TRBJ2-1
CDR3: CASSLGTGQGDTQYF; DNA: TGTGCCAGCAGCTTAGGTACGGGACAGGGAGATACGCAGTATTTT; V: TRBV11-2; size: NA; D: TRBD1; J: TRBJ2-3
CDR3: CASSFGTNTGELFF; DNA: TGTGCCAGCAGCTTCGGTACGAACACCGGGGAGCTGTTTTTT; V: TRBV5-8; size: NA; D: NA; J: TRBJ2-2
CDR3: CASSLLTGANVLTF; DNA: TGCGCCAGCAGCTTGCTAACTGGGGCCAACGTCCTGACTTTC; V: TRBV5-1; size: once; D: NA; J: TRBJ2-6
CDR3: CASSYSGRQPQHF; DNA: TGTGCCAGCAGTTATTCTGGGCGACAGCCCCAGCATTTT; V: TRBV6-2/TRBV6-3; size: NA; D: NA; J: TRBJ1-5
CDR3: CSVETVTNEKLFF; DNA: TGCAGCGTTGAAACGGTGACTAATGAAAAACTGTTTTTT; V: TRBV29-1; size: NA; D: NA; J: TRBJ1-4
CDR3: CASSLVSGRGGENIQYF; DNA: TGTGCCAGCAGCTTAGTTAGCGGGAGGGGCGGCGAAAACATTCAGTACTTC; V: TRBV7-2; size: NA; D: TRBD2; J: TRBJ2-4
CDR3: CASSGTEDTQYF; DNA: TGTGCCAGCAGTGGGACTGAAGATACGCAGTATTTT; V: TRBV6-1; size: NA; D: NA; J: TRBJ2-3
CDR3: CASSLAGGMNTEAFF; DNA: TGTGCCAGCAGCTTGGCGGGGGGGATGAACACTGAAGCTTTCTTT; V: TRBV5-4; size: NA; D: NA; J: TRBJ1-1
CDR3: CASSLRTGGLAFF; DNA: TGTGCCAGCAGCTTACGGACAGGGGGCTTGGCTTTCTTT; V: TRBV5-6; size: once; D: TRBD1; J: TRBJ1-1
CDR3: CASSFLGNQPQHF; DNA: TGTGCCAGCAGTTTCCTCGGCAATCAGCCCCAGCATTTT; V: TRBV12-3/TRBV12-4; size: NA; D: NA; J: TRBJ1-5
CDR3: CASSSQGDEKLFF; DNA: TGTGCCAGCAGTTCCCAGGGGGATGAAAAACTGTTTTTT; V: TRBV6-6; size: NA; D: TRBD1; J: TRBJ1-4
CDR3: CASSQDATKTGELFF; DNA: TGTGCCAGCAGCCAAGATGCGACTAAAACCGGGGAGCTGTTTTTT; V: TRBV4-2; size: NA; D: NA; J: TRBJ2-2
CDR3: CASSIGGTYEQYF; DNA: TGTGCCAGTAGTATCGGGGGAACCTACGAGCAGTACTTC; V: TRBV19; size: NA; D: NA; J: TRBJ2-7
CDR3: CASSQDMGRSYEQYF; DNA: TGCGCCAGCAGCCAAGATATGGGCCGCTCCTACGAGCAGTACTTC; V: TRBV4-1; size: few; D: NA; J: TRBJ2-7
CDR3: CASSFATGLNTEAFF; DNA: TGTGCCAGCAGCTTCGCTACAGGATTGAACACTGAAGCTTTCTTT; V: TRBV7-9; size: NA; D: NA; J: TRBJ1-1
CDR3: CASSPDRLTNEKLFF; DNA: TGTGCCAGCAGCCCGGACAGGCTCACTAATGAAAAACTGTTTTTT; V: TRBV5-6; size: NA; D: TRBD1; J: TRBJ1-4
CDR3: CASGGLGTDTQYF; DNA: TGCGCCAGCGGCGGGCTTGGCACAGATACGCAGTATTTT; V: TRBV5-1; size: few; D: NA; J: TRBJ2-3
CDR3: CATSGQGNEKLFF; DNA: TGTGCCACCAGCGGACAGGGTAATGAAAAACTGTTTTTT; V: TRBV15; size: NA; D: TRBD1; J: TRBJ1-4
CDR3: CASSESGGTGQFF; DNA: TGCGCCAGCAGTGAGTCGGGTGGTACGGGGCAGTTCTTC; V: TRBV10-2; size: NA; D: NA; J: TRBJ2-1
CDR3: CASSETGAGYTF; DNA: TGTGCCAGCAGCGAGACAGGGGCAGGCTACACCTTC; V: TRBV7-9; size: NA; D: TRBD1; J: TRBJ1-2